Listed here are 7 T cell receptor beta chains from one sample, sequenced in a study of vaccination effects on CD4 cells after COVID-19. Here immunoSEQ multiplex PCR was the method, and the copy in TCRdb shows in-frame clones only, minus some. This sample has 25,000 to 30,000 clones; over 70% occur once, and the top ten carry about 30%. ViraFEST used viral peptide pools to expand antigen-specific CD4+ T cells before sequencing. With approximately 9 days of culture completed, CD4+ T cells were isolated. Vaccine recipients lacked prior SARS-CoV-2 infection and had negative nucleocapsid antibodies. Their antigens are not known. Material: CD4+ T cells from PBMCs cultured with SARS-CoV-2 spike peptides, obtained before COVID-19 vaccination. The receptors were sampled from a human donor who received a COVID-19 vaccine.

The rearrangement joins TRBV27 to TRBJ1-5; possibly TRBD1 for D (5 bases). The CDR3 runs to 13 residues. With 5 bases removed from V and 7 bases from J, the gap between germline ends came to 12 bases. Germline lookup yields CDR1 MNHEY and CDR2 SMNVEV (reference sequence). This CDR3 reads CASSLRVGQPQHF. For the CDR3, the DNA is TGTGCCAGCAGTCTCAGGGTTGGGCAGCCCCAGCATTTT.

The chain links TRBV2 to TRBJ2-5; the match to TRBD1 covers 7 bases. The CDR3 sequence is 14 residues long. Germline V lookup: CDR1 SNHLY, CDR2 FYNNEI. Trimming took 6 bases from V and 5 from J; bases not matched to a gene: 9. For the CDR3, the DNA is TGTGCCAGCAGAACTGCGCAGGGGGTGGAGACCCAGTACTTC. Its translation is CASRTAQGVETQYF.

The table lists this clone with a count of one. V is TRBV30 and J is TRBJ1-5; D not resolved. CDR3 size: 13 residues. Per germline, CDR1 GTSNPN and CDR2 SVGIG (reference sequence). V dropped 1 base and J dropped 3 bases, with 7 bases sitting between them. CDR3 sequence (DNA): TGTGCCTGGAGTGGAGACAACAATCAGCCCCAGCATTTT. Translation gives CAWSGDNNQPQHF. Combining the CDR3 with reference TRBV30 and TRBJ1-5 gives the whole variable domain SQTIHQWPATLVQPVGSPLSLECTVEGTSNPNLYWYRQAAGRGLQLLFYSVGIGQISSEVPQNLSASRPQDRQFILSSKKLLLSDSGFYLCAWSGDNNQPQHFGDGTRLSIL.

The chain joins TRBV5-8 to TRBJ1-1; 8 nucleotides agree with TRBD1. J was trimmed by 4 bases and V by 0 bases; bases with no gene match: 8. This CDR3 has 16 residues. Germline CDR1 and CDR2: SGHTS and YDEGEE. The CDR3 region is CASSLERTGKGTEAFF. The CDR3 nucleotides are TGTGCCAGCAGCTTGGAACGGACAGGGAAGGGCACTGAAGCTTTCTTT.

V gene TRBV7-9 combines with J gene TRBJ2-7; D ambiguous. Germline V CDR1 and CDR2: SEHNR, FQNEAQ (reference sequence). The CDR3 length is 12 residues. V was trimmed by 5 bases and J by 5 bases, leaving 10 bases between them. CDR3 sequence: CASSPAGHEQYF. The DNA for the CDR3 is TGTGCCAGCAGCCCCGCCGGGCACGAGCAGTACTTC.

The CDR3 DNA reads TGTGCCAGCAGAAGCGACAGGGGATCCTACGAGCAGTACTTC. It yields the protein CASRSDRGSYEQYF. This chain joins TRBV6-5 and TRBJ2-7, with 8 bases fitting TRBD1. The ends lost 6 bases at V and 1 base at J; junction bases unmatched: 5. Germline V gene sequence: CDR1 MNHEY, CDR2 SVGAGI. This CDR3 spans 14 amino acids.

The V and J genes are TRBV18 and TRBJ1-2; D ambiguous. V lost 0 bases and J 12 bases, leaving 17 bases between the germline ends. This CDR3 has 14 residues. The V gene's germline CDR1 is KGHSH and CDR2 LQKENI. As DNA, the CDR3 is TGTGCCAGCTCACCACCGACCGGTAATGTACGTCACACCTTC. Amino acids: CASSPPTGNVRHTF.